The next 30 T cell receptor beta chains were all read from a single sample in a study of CD8+ T cells in alopecia areata. Following extraction, RNA underwent reverse transcription to cDNA, which served as the sequencing template. Method: immunoSEQ multiplex PCR; TCRdb's copy keeps in-frame clones and lacks some. The sample shows about 110,000 clones, over 55% of them seen only once. The sample was NKG2D-low CD8+ T cells sorted from blood. Receptors were obtained from a human donor with alopecia areata.

The rearrangement uses TRBV28 and TRBJ2-7; 9 nucleotides line up with TRBD1. Germline CDR1 is MDHEN and CDR2 is SYDVKM. The CDR3 loop spans 13 amino acids. The junction had 5 bases not matched to a gene; V was cut back by 5 bases and J by 6 bases. The CDR3 sequence is CASSEGQGGEQYF. The CDR3 nucleotides read TGTGCCAGCAGTGAGGGACAGGGAGGCGAGCAGTACTTC.

This chain uses TRBV5-6 with TRBJ2-1, with TRBD2 identical over 11 bases. With V trimmed by 4 bases and J by 8 bases, 14 bases remained unmatched. CDR3 length equals 17 residues. CDR1 SGHDT and CDR2 YYEEEE come from the germline V gene. The CDR3 spells CASSLRSVAGGLDEQFF. CDR3 coding DNA: TGTGCCAGCAGCCTCCGGTCTGTAGCGGGAGGGCTAGATGAGCAGTTCTTC.

This chain uses TRBV10-1 with TRBJ2-2; 7 bases agree with TRBD1. This CDR3 is built from 15 residues. Germline V gene lookup returns CDR1 WNHNN and CDR2 SYGVQD (reference sequence). The junction had 3 bases not matched to a gene; V was cut back by 4 bases and J by 1 base. The CDR3, as DNA: TGCGCCAGCAGTGCCGGGACAGTGAACACCGGGGAGCTGTTTTTT. Its translation is CASSAGTVNTGELFF.

In this sample, this clone turned up a few times. The chain joins TRBV10-3 to TRBJ1-1; TRBD1 matches at 8 bases. V dropped 2 bases and J dropped 7; count of bases not matched to a gene: 6. The germline V gene has CDR1 ENHRY and CDR2 SYGVKD. The CDR3 is 14 amino acids. The CDR3 sequence: CAISEKAGGYEAFF. For the CDR3, the DNA is TGTGCCATCAGTGAGAAGGCAGGGGGCTATGAAGCTTTCTTT.

The sample holds one count of this clone. This chain uses TRBV5-1 with TRBJ2-2; 8 bases align to TRBD2. The CDR3 sequence is 16 residues long. From germline, CDR1 is SGHRS and CDR2 YFSETQ. V dropped 4 bases and J dropped 1; count of bases not matched to a gene: 6. CDR3 bases: TGCGCCAGCAGCCCTGGACTAGCACTGAACACCGGGGAGCTGTTTTTT. It codes for CASSPGLALNTGELFF.

The V and J genes are TRBV2 and TRBJ2-3; D is uncertain. The germline gives CDR1 SNHLY, CDR2 FYNNEI. Trimming stripped 7 bases from V and 0 bases from J, with 14 bases between. CDR3 size: 15 residues. This CDR3 reads CASTAGQRSTDTQYF. DNA for the CDR3: TGTGCCAGCACCGCCGGGCAGCGCAGCACAGATACGCAGTATTTT.

A word on this clone: Within the sample, other DNA sequences also encode this same CDR3. This chain joins TRBV30 and TRBJ1-1; D gene uncertain. V was pared by 0 bases and J by 0 bases, with 5 bases between. The CDR3 runs to 13 residues. Germline assignment: CDR1 GTSNPN and CDR2 SVGIG (reference sequence). CDR3 sequence (DNA): TGTGCCTGGAGTGTTTCAGTGAACACTGAAGCTTTCTTT. Translated, it gives CAWSVSVNTEAFF.

V and J are TRBV2 and TRBJ1-2; no clear D. The CDR3 is made up of 14 amino acids. Trimming shortened V by 3 bases and J by 4 bases, and 12 bases separated the two germline ends. Germline V gene lookup returns CDR1 SNHLY and CDR2 FYNNEI. CDR3 sequence reads: CASSEDLTGYGYTF. In nucleotides, the CDR3 is TGTGCCAGCAGTGAGGATTTAACGGGCTATGGCTACACCTTC. Based on the CDR3 plus reference TRBV2 and TRBJ1-2, the full variable domain is EPEVTQTPSHQVTQMGQEVILRCVPISNHLYFYWYRQILGQKVEFLVSFYNNEISEKSEIFDDQFSVERPDGSNFTLKIRSTKLEDSAMYFCASSEDLTGYGYTFGSGTRLTVV.

This clone was counted between two and nine times. The genes are TRBV4-1 and TRBJ2-2; no clear D. CDR3 length equals 14 residues. Per the germline V gene, CDR1 is MGHRA and CDR2 is YSYEKL. V was pared by 4 bases and J by 3 bases, with 9 bases between. As DNA, the CDR3 is TGCGCCAGCAGCCCGCAACCCTACACCGGGGAGCTGTTTTTT. The encoded protein is CASSPQPYTGELFF.

This clone was counted between two and nine times. The V call is TRBV14, the J call TRBJ2-1; 12 positions match TRBD2. This CDR3 region has 19 residues. From germline, CDR1 is SGHDN and CDR2 FVKESK. V lost 3 bases, J lost 2 bases, and 11 bases stayed unmatched. The CDR3, as DNA: TGTGCCAGCAGCCATACCGGGACTAGCGGGTCTGCGCCCTACAATGAGCAGTTCTTC. Protein: CASSHTGTSGSAPYNEQFF.

The chain couples TRBV25-1 to TRBJ2-2, with unresolved D. Germline loops: CDR1 MGHDK, CDR2 SYGVNS. Trimming took 3 bases from V and 7 from J, leaving 6 bases between them. The CDR3 is 12 amino acids. The CDR3 loop reads CASSDRYGELFF. The DNA of the CDR3 is TGTGCCAGCAGTGATCGTTACGGGGAGCTGTTTTTT. The entire variable domain, with the rest obtained from reference TRBV25-1 and TRBJ2-2, is as follows: EADIYQTPRYLVIGTGKKITLECSQTMGHDKMYWYQQDPGMELHLIHYSYGVNSTEKGDLSSESTVSRIRTEHFPLTLESARPSHTSQYLCASSDRYGELFFGEGSRLTVL.

This clone turned up a few times. The chain has TRBV13 and TRBJ2-6, with D unresolved. The CDR3 is 14 residues long. Trimming removed 1 base at V and 0 bases at J, with 1 base between. Germline V gives CDR1 PRHDT, CDR2 FYEKMQ (reference sequence). The CDR3 region has the DNA TGTGCCAGCAGCTTAGACTCTGGGGCCAACGTCCTGACTTTC. Protein product: CASSLDSGANVLTF.

This clone was counted only a few times. The chain is built from TRBV13 and TRBJ2-2; 11 positions match TRBD1. Germline-derived CDR1 and CDR2 are PRHDT and FYEKMQ (reference sequence). The CDR3 totals 16 residues. J gave up 8 bases and V 5 bases, and 10 bases lay outside the gene matches. This chain's CDR3 is CASSPGQGAITGELFF. In DNA form, the CDR3 reads TGTGCCAGCAGCCCCGGACAGGGGGCGATTACAGGGGAGCTGTTTTTT.

The CDR3 region is CASSVTGETYEQYF. CDR3 DNA sequence: TGTGCCAGCAGCGTAACAGGGGAGACCTACGAGCAGTACTTC. The rearrangement uses TRBV14 and TRBJ2-7, with 7 bases matching TRBD1. J gave up 2 bases and V 5 bases, and 6 bases lay outside the gene matches. CDR1 and CDR2 (germline): SGHDN, FVKESK. The CDR3 has 14 residues.

CDR3 residues: CASTSGGWGGELFF. CDR3 nucleotide sequence: TGTGCCAGCACCTCGGGGGGCTGGGGCGGGGAGCTGTTTTTT. The V and J genes are TRBV27 and TRBJ2-2, with D perhaps matching TRBD2 (7 bases). The CDR3 runs 14 residues. Per the germline V gene, CDR1 is MNHEY and CDR2 is SMNVEV (reference sequence). Trimming took off 7 bases at V and 7 bases at J, with 16 bases between the two ends.

The chain carries TRBV28 and TRBJ2-3, with TRBD1 as a possible D gene (5 bases). The ends were cut back, 2 bases at V and 3 bases at J, with 9 bases in the middle. CDR1 MDHEN and CDR2 SYDVKM come from the germline V gene. CDR3 length equals 14 residues. In DNA, the CDR3 is TGTGCCAGCAGTTTAACGGCAGGGACAGATACGCAGTATTTT. Translated, it gives CASSLTAGTDTQYF. The variable domain in full, with the rest retrieved from reference TRBV28 and TRBJ2-3, is DVKVTQSSRYLVKRTGEKVFLECVQDMDHENMFWYRQDPGLGLRLIYFSYDVKMKEKGDIPEGYSVSREKKERFSLILESASTNQTSMYLCASSLTAGTDTQYFGPGTRLTVL.

V usage is TRBV28 and J usage is TRBJ2-5; the D gene is possibly TRBD2 (6 bases). Germline lookup yields CDR1 MDHEN and CDR2 SYDVKM. The CDR3 is 14 residues long. Deletions cut 3 bases from V and 6 bases from J, with 14 bases between. The CDR3 region has the DNA TGTGCCAGCAGTTTCGGCGGGACCTGGAAGACCCAGTACTTC. It codes for CASSFGGTWKTQYF.

The chain employs TRBV7-2 and TRBJ2-1; either TRBD1 or TRBD2 may supply D (5 bases each). Germline-derived CDR1 and CDR2 are SGHTA and FQGNSA. The V end was cut by 1 base, the J end by 5 bases, with 12 bases between. The CDR3 totals 15 residues. The DNA for the CDR3 is TGTGCCAGCAGCTTAGTGTTTGTGGGGGACAATGAGCAGTTCTTC. As protein: CASSLVFVGDNEQFF.

CDR3 sequence: CATSSPNKQNQPQHF. As DNA, the CDR3 is TGTGCCACCAGCTCCCCCAACAAGCAGAATCAGCCCCAGCATTTT. This sequence joins TRBV15 and TRBJ1-5; D remains ambiguous. Between the trimmed V and J ends, which lost 5 bases and 4 bases, there was a span of 15 bases. The CDR3 loop spans 15 amino acids. Germline CDR1 LNHNV, CDR2 YYDKDF (reference sequence). The complete variable domain, with remaining parts taken from reference TRBV15 and TRBJ1-5, reads DAMVIQNPRYQVTQFGKPVTLSCSQTLNHNVMYWYQQKSSQAPKLLFHYYDKDFNNEADTPDNFQSRRPNTSFCFLDIRSPGLGDTAMYLCATSSPNKQNQPQHFGDGTRLSIL.

This clone is categorized as medium-sized. The rearrangement joins TRBV28 to TRBJ1-4; 7 nucleotides align to TRBD1. Losses at the gene ends were 4 bases for V and 5 bases for J; bases not matched to a gene: 4. Germline assignment: CDR1 MDHEN and CDR2 SYDVKM. This CDR3 has 14 amino acids. CDR3 sequence: CASSSGQKNEKLFF. In DNA form, the CDR3 reads TGTGCCAGCAGTTCGGGACAGAAGAATGAAAAACTGTTTTTT.

V and J are TRBV6-1 and TRBJ2-7; either TRBD1 or TRBD2 may supply D (6 bases each). V lost 1 base, J lost 6 bases, and 13 bases lay in between. Germline CDR1 is MNHNS and CDR2 is SASEGT. The CDR3 has 14 residues. The CDR3 region is CASSEEEGHREQYF. CDR3 nucleotides: TGTGCCAGCAGTGAAGAGGAGGGACATCGCGAGCAGTACTTC.

J is TRBJ1-5 and V is TRBV27; D call uncertain. Germline V gene data show CDR1 as MNHEY and CDR2 as SMNVEV (reference sequence). This CDR3 region has 14 residues. Trimming removed 0 bases from V and 8 bases from J, with 11 bases in between. The CDR3 loop is CASSLSEEIEPQHF. CDR3 in DNA: TGTGCCAGCAGTTTATCGGAAGAGATCGAGCCCCAGCATTTT.

A single count supports this clone. The chain uses TRBV5-4 and TRBJ2-1; 10 bases align to TRBD1. Trimming took 2 bases from V and 5 from J; bases not matched to a gene: 1. This CDR3 region has 14 residues. From germline, CDR1 is SGHNT and CDR2 YYREEE (reference sequence). CDR3 loop: CASSFGTGDNEQFF. CDR3 sequence (DNA): TGTGCCAGCAGCTTCGGGACAGGGGACAATGAGCAGTTCTTC.

J is TRBJ2-7 and V is TRBV4-1; 8 bases are shared with TRBD1. Unmatched junction bases numbered 5, after V lost 2 bases and J lost 2 bases. CDR3 length: 15 residues. Germline CDR1 reads MGHRA; CDR2 reads YSYEKL. CDR3 in amino acids: CASSQQDRGAYEQYF. CDR3 DNA sequence: TGCGCCAGCAGCCAACAAGACAGGGGAGCCTACGAGCAGTACTTC.

The chain recombines TRBV4-1 with TRBJ2-1, with D tentatively TRBD1 (5 bases). V lost 0 bases, J lost 10 bases, and 10 bases lay in between. Germline loops: CDR1 MGHRA, CDR2 YSYEKL. The CDR3 covers 13 residues. The CDR3 DNA sequence: TGCGCCAGCAGCCAAGAACACAGGTACGAGCAGTTCTTC. Protein product: CASSQEHRYEQFF.

This clone was detected a few times. The chain joins TRBV5-1 to TRBJ2-1; TRBD2 matches at 8 bases. There are 17 residues in the CDR3. Germline-derived CDR1 and CDR2 are SGHRS and YFSETQ. Trimming cost V 4 bases and J 9 bases; bases outside gene matches: 18. As DNA, the CDR3 is TGCGCCAGCAGCCCCCTGGGCGGGTCGGGACTAGAAGGTGAGCAGTTCTTC. It specifies CASSPLGGSGLEGEQFF.

CDR3 sequence reads: CASSVEPTSGSYNEQFF. DNA of the CDR3: TGTGCCAGCAGCGTAGAACCGACTAGCGGCTCCTACAATGAGCAGTTCTTC. The gene calls are TRBV9 and TRBJ2-1; 9 bases line up with TRBD2. This CDR3 is built from 17 residues. The J segment lost 0 bases and the V segment lost 0 bases, leaving 4 bases of the junction unmatched. CDR1 SGDLS and CDR2 YYNGEE come from the germline V gene.

The chain links TRBV30 to TRBJ1-1, with unresolved D. Germline V gene sequence: CDR1 GTSNPN, CDR2 SVGIG (reference sequence). The CDR3 is 13 amino acids. V lost 0 bases and J lost 2, with 7 bases in between. DNA for the CDR3: TGTGCCTGGAGTGTCGGTCCTAACACTGAAGCTTTCTTT. Protein: CAWSVGPNTEAFF.

The chain uses TRBV7-9 and TRBJ2-7, with D possibly being TRBD1 or TRBD2 (5 bases each). The CDR3 length is 13 residues. CDR1 and CDR2 from the germline V gene are SEHNR and FQNEAQ (reference sequence). Trimming took off 5 bases at V and 4 bases at J, with 12 bases between the two ends. DNA of the CDR3: TGTGCCAGCAGCCCAGAGTGGGGGTACGAGCAGTACTTC. Translation: CASSPEWGYEQYF.

The chain employs TRBV21-1 and TRBJ1-5; the table gives TRBD1 as D, unverified against the DNA. TRBV21-1 is a recognized pseudogene. The CDR3 has 14 amino acids. The CDR3 bases are TGTGCCAGCAGACATCAGGGAAAGAATCAGCCCCAGCATTTT. This sequence encodes CASRHQGKNQPQHF.